The T cell receptor (beta chain) under discussion was sequenced for a study of cytomegalovirus exposure and HLA in healthy donors. General study results and limits: The study listed some 160 cytomegalovirus-associated TCR beta chains.

Data came from immunoSEQ multiplex PCR; TCRdb stores just in-frame clones and leaves some out. This table has roughly 120,000 clones, approximately 91% appearing once. A note on this clone: The target antigen is unknown.

The source material was PBMCs. The clonotype originates from a woman younger than 35 in good health and CMV-seronegative.

Here the CDR3 DNA reads TGTGCCAGCAGCGTAGCGGAGGGGGCTGGGACTGAAGCTTTCTTT. Protein product: CASSVAEGAGTEAFF. The rearrangement links TRBV9 to TRBJ1-1; the match to TRBD1 covers 7 bases. The CDR3 is 15 residues long. The germline V gene has CDR1 SGDLS and CDR2 YYNGEE. The junction had 7 bases not matched to a gene; V was cut back by 0 bases and J by 5 bases.